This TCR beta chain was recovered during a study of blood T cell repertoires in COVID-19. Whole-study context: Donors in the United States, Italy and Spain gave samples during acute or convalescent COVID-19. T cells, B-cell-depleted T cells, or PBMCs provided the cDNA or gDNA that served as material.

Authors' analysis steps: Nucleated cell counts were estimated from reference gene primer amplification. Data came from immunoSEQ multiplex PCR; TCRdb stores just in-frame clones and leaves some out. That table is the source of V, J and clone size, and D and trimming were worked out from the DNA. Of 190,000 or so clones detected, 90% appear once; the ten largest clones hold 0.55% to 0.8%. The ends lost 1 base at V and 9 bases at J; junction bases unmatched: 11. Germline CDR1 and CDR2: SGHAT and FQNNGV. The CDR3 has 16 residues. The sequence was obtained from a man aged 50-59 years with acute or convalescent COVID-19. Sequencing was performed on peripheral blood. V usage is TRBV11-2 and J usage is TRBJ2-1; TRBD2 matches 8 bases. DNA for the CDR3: TGTGCCAGCAGCTTAGGGCCGAACGGGAGGGCCGGTGAGCAGTTCTTC. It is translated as CASSLGPNGRAGEQFF. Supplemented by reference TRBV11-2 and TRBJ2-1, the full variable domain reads EAGVAQSPRYKIIEKRQSVAFWCNPISGHATLYWYQQILGQGPKLLIQFQNNGVVDDSQLPKDRFSAERLKGVDSTLKIQPAKLEDSAVYLCASSLGPNGRAGEQFFGPGTRLTVL.